Each of the 3 T cell receptor beta chains below was sequenced from the same sample in a study of OX40 agonist ivuxolimab in advanced cancers. Here immunoSEQ multiplex PCR was the method, and the copy in TCRdb shows in-frame clones only, minus some. The sample includes around 90,000 clones, around nine tenths of them seen just once. The input for sequencing was CD4+ or CD8+ T cells sorted from blood, taken in a trial of the OX40 agonist ivuxolimab. The receptors stem from an adult with an advanced solid tumor such as melanoma, head and neck, liver or kidney cancer.

The chain employs TRBV7-8 and TRBJ2-5, with 8 positions matching TRBD2. Germline V gives CDR1 SGHVS, CDR2 FQNEAQ. This CDR3 has 18 amino acids. V shed 5 bases, J shed 4 bases, and the junction held 18 bases outside the gene matches. The CDR3 region is CASSPFRILSGRLETQYF. The CDR3 DNA sequence: TGTGCCAGCAGCCCATTTCGGATTCTGAGCGGGAGATTAGAGACCCAGTACTTC. The full variable domain, with the rest looked up from reference TRBV7-8 and TRBJ2-5, is GAGVSQSPRYKVAKRGQDVALRCDPISGHVSLFWYQQALGQGPEFLTYFQNEAQLDKSGLPSDRFFAERPEGSVSTLKIQRTQQEDSAVYLCASSPFRILSGRLETQYFGPGTRLLVL.

The V and J genes are TRBV28 and TRBJ1-1; D not certain. Germline CDR1 is MDHEN and CDR2 is SYDVKM. The length of the CDR3 is 13 residues. The V end was cut by 2 bases, the J end by 5 bases, with 9 bases between. The CDR3 DNA sequence: TGTGCCAGCAGTTTACCCGCGAATACTGAAGCTTTCTTT. Its protein product is CASSLPANTEAFF.

The CDR3 here is CASSAGTGLNNEQFF. The CDR3 bases are TGTGCCAGCAGCGCCGGGACAGGGCTGAACAATGAGCAGTTCTTC. The chain has TRBV9 and TRBJ2-1; 9 nucleotides line up with TRBD1. CDR1 is SGDLS and CDR2 is YYNGEE in the germline V gene. V trimming: 3 bases; J trimming: 5 bases; junction bases outside the gene matches: 6. The CDR3 has 15 amino acids.